The T cell receptor beta chain under discussion was sequenced for a study of blood T cell repertoires in COVID-19. Study details: Specimens from acute and convalescent COVID-19 originated in the United States, Italy and Spain. The analysed material was cDNA or gDNA that came from T cells, B-cell-depleted T cells, or PBMCs.

The CDR3 covers 15 residues. In germline, CDR1 is SGHRS, CDR2 YFSETQ. Trimming pared 4 bases from V and 1 base from J, leaving 14 bases between. Original processing notes: From reference gene primer amplification, estimates of nucleated cell counts were derived. Using immunoSEQ multiplex PCR, the repertoire was profiled, and TCRdb retains in-frame clones only, with some absent. For V, J and clone size, that table is used; D and trimming come from the DNA. The sample shows 85,000 to 90,000 clones, 75% to 90% of them seen only once. This TCR derives from a woman older than 75 with active or convalescent COVID-19. The sample consisted of peripheral blood. This chain joins TRBV5-1 and TRBJ2-5; tentative D call: TRBD1 (5 bases). CDR3 in amino acids: CASSSPDSFQETQYF. The CDR3 DNA reads as TGCGCCAGCAGCAGCCCTGACAGCTTCCAAGAGACCCAGTACTTC.